One sample yielded the 27 T cell receptor beta chains listed below, sequenced in a study of CD4 T cells in relation to SARS-CoV-2 and coronaviruses. These receptors are not linked to any known antigen. Assay: immunoSEQ multiplex PCR; the TCRdb copy retains only in-frame clones and omits some. This repertoire shows about 31,000 clones, about three quarters found once; its top ten account for almost 3.5%. Source material: memory CD4+ T cells from PBMCs, cultured in vitro. Receptor source: an adult with COVID-19.

This clone came up a few times. The chain couples TRBV9 to TRBJ2-1, with 8 bases matching TRBD2. Trimming removed 2 bases from V and 8 bases from J; junction bases left unmatched: 9. The CDR3 loop spans 15 amino acids. Looked up from germline, CDR1 is SGDLS and CDR2 is YYNGEE. CDR3 loop: CASSVGTRISDEQFF. In DNA, the CDR3 is TGTGCCAGCAGCGTCGGGACTAGAATATCTGATGAGCAGTTCTTC.

For this clone: It may be a read error: a sequence one base away is much more abundant. The rearrangement links TRBV2 to TRBJ2-2; 8 bases are shared with TRBD2. The CDR3 runs 14 residues. Germline-derived CDR1 and CDR2 are SNHLY and FYNNEI. The V and J ends lost 3 bases and 3 bases, in that order; junction bases with no gene match: 0. The CDR3 reads CASSETSDTGELFF. DNA for the CDR3: TGTGCCAGCAGTGAGACTAGCGACACCGGGGAGCTGTTTTTT.

The V and J genes are TRBV7-2 and TRBJ2-2; 9 nucleotides agree with TRBD2. The J segment lost 6 bases and the V segment lost 5 bases, leaving 7 bases of the junction unmatched. CDR3 length equals 15 residues. Germline values: CDR1 SGHTA, CDR2 FQGNSA. The CDR3 loop is CASSQSGRRSGELFF. CDR3 DNA sequence: TGTGCCAGCAGCCAGAGCGGGAGGCGTTCCGGGGAGCTGTTTTTT.

This clone was found a few times. The rearrangement joins TRBV10-3 to TRBJ1-5; 8 bases map to TRBD1. V lost 2 bases and J lost 5; bases outside the gene matches: 8. The CDR3 contains 16 residues. Looked up from germline, CDR1 is ENHRY and CDR2 is SYGVKD. The CDR3 reads CAISERGGQADQPQHF. The CDR3 region has the DNA TGTGCCATCAGTGAGAGGGGGGGACAGGCCGATCAGCCCCAGCATTTT.

This chain uses TRBV6-5 with TRBJ2-7; D remains ambiguous. Trimming left V 7 bases short and J 0 bases short, with 13 bases between. Germline CDR1 MNHEY, CDR2 SVGAGI. This CDR3 contains 14 residues. The CDR3, as DNA: TGTGCCAGCACCCCAGGCGTGCCCTCCTACGAGCAGTACTTC. Translation: CASTPGVPSYEQYF.

The chain carries TRBV7-7 and TRBJ2-2; D might be TRBD1 (5 bases). Germline V gives CDR1 SSHAT, CDR2 FNYEAQ (reference sequence). The V gene lost 1 base and the J gene lost 7 bases, with 10 bases spanning the gap. CDR3 length equals 14 residues. DNA for the CDR3: TGTGCCAGCAGCTTAGACCTCCAGGGCGGGGAGCTGTTTTTT. This sequence encodes CASSLDLQGGELFF.

On this clone itself: Other DNA sequences from this sample encode an identical CDR3 as well. The chain has TRBV2 and TRBJ2-5; no definite D call. Germline values: CDR1 SNHLY, CDR2 FYNNEI. The CDR3 consists of 14 residues. V was trimmed by 2 bases and J by 1 base, leaving 8 bases between them. In nucleotides, the CDR3 is TGTGCCAGCAGTGAAAGCCGGAGCCAAGAGACCCAGTACTTC. Protein: CASSESRSQETQYF.

The gene calls are TRBV30 and TRBJ2-5; no firm D call. The CDR3 totals 14 residues. Germline V gene lookup returns CDR1 GTSNPN and CDR2 SVGIG (reference sequence). With 2 bases removed from V and 4 bases from J, the gap between germline ends came to 14 bases. The CDR3 here is CAWSPAVMRETQYF. Here the CDR3 DNA reads TGTGCCTGGAGTCCAGCAGTAATGCGAGAGACCCAGTACTTC.

The CDR3 DNA reads TGTGCCAGCAGCTTATTATCAGCAGGCGGGTCTGGGGCCAACGTCCTGACTTTC. Protein product: CASSLLSAGGSGANVLTF. The chain joins TRBV7-8 to TRBJ2-6, with D possibly TRBD2 on 5 matching bases. This CDR3 is built from 18 residues. V was trimmed by 2 bases and J by 1 base, leaving 15 bases between them. The germline V gene encodes CDR1 SGHVS and CDR2 FQNEAQ.

The V and J genes are TRBV2 and TRBJ1-4; a possible D gene is TRBD1 (5 bases). Germline CDR1 reads SNHLY; CDR2 reads FYNNEI. V shed 3 bases and J shed 3 bases, with 8 bases lying between them. The CDR3 consists of 14 residues. This CDR3 reads CASSEGLANEKLFF. CDR3 in DNA: TGTGCCAGCAGTGAGGGGCTAGCTAATGAAAAACTGTTTTTT.

CDR3 in DNA: TGTGCCAGCAGCGTAAGGGGGACTAGCGGGGCCTACAATGAGCAGTTCTTC. Its translation is CASSVRGTSGAYNEQFF. The chain combines TRBV7-8 with TRBJ2-1; 13 bases fit TRBD2. V was clipped by 5 bases and J by 2 bases; unmatched bases: 6. CDR3 size: 17 residues. Germline V CDR1 and CDR2: SGHVS, FQNEAQ.

The chain uses TRBV25-1 and TRBJ2-7; 11 bases match TRBD1. Germline CDR1 reads MGHDK; CDR2 reads SYGVNS. The length of the CDR3 is 18 residues. Losses at the gene ends were 4 bases for V and 0 bases for J; bases not matched to a gene: 11. DNA for the CDR3: TGTGCCAGCAGTGCCCAACCGGGACAGGGGGGAAGCTCCTACGAGCAGTACTTC. It translates to CASSAQPGQGGSSYEQYF.

This chain uses TRBV10-1 with TRBJ2-7, with 10 positions matching TRBD1. The J segment lost 3 bases and the V segment lost 3 bases, leaving 5 bases of the junction unmatched. The CDR3 extends over 15 amino acids. Germline CDR1 WNHNN, CDR2 SYGVQD (reference sequence). CDR3 coding DNA: TGCGCCAGCAGTGATCCCGGGACAGGGGTCTACGAGCAGTACTTC. Amino acid sequence: CASSDPGTGVYEQYF.

This chain uses TRBV7-2 with TRBJ2-7; D not certain. V lost 6 bases, J lost 1 base, and 10 bases lay in between. This CDR3 spans 13 amino acids. In germline, CDR1 is SGHTA, CDR2 FQGNSA. As DNA, the CDR3 is TGTGCCAGCAGTGCGGACGGGTCCTACGAGCAGTACTTC. Translating it yields CASSADGSYEQYF.

V and J are TRBV30 and TRBJ2-7, with 8 bases that match TRBD1. With V trimmed by 2 bases and J by 5 bases, 8 bases remained unmatched. The CDR3 is 14 residues long. Germline V gene lookup returns CDR1 GTSNPN and CDR2 SVGIG (reference sequence). This CDR3 reads CAWSKSPGGNEQYF. CDR3 DNA: TGTGCCTGGAGTAAAAGCCCAGGGGGCAACGAGCAGTACTTC.

The sample holds one count of this clone. The chain employs TRBV6-5 and TRBJ1-5; D may be TRBD1 (5 bases). The CDR3 sequence is 13 residues long. Germline V gene lookup returns CDR1 MNHEY and CDR2 SVGAGI. Trimming removed 2 bases from V and 4 bases from J, with 6 bases in between. The CDR3 protein is CASSYGTNQPQHF. CDR3 DNA: TGTGCCAGCAGTTACGGGACGAATCAGCCCCAGCATTTT.

This chain links TRBV30 with TRBJ2-7, with TRBD2 matching 7 bases. Trimming at V came to 1 base and at J to 3 bases, leaving 3 bases not matched to a gene. CDR1 is GTSNPN, CDR2 SVGIG, per germline (reference sequence). CDR3 length: 13 residues. The CDR3 region is CAWSDRGSYEQYF. Here the CDR3 DNA reads TGTGCCTGGAGTGATCGCGGGAGCTACGAGCAGTACTTC.

The V and J genes are TRBV28 and TRBJ2-1, with TRBD2 matching over 8 bases. The ends lost 8 bases at V and 0 bases at J; junction bases unmatched: 9. Germline-derived CDR1 and CDR2 are MDHEN and SYDVKM. The CDR3 loop spans 16 amino acids. The DNA of the CDR3 is TGTGCCAGCGGACCATTCAGCGGGAGCTCCTACAATGAGCAGTTCTTC. Its translation: CASGPFSGSSYNEQFF.

The chain uses TRBV6-1 and TRBJ2-5; 9 positions agree with TRBD2. Germline CDR1 reads MNHNS; CDR2 reads SASEGT. V shed 3 bases and J 5 bases; nucleotides not matched to a gene: 4. The CDR3 sequence is 14 residues long. The CDR3 sequence: CASSDGTSYETQYF. The CDR3 DNA is TGTGCCAGCAGTGACGGGACTAGCTATGAGACCCAGTACTTC.

This clone was found once. The chain carries TRBV19 and TRBJ2-5, with D maybe TRBD1 (6 bases). Trimming removed 3 bases from V and 5 bases from J, with 16 bases in between. The CDR3 runs to 15 residues. The V gene's germline CDR1 is LNHDA and CDR2 SQIVND (reference sequence). The DNA for the CDR3 is TGTGCCAGTAGTATTCGCAGGGGCGCAGGGGAGACCCAGTACTTC. Translation: CASSIRRGAGETQYF.

The count of this clone is one. CDR3 region: CASSRDLRTYGYTF. As DNA, the CDR3 is TGTGCCAGCAGCCGAGACCTTAGGACCTATGGCTACACCTTC. The rearrangement joins TRBV11-2 to TRBJ1-2; no reliable D call. Germline V gene lookup returns CDR1 SGHAT and CDR2 FQNNGV. CDR3 length: 14 residues. Trimming stripped 5 bases from V and 4 bases from J, with 14 bases between.

The chain recombines TRBV5-1 with TRBJ2-5; 9 nucleotides agree with TRBD1. Germline CDR1 and CDR2: SGHRS and YFSETQ. V dropped 4 bases and J dropped 5; count of bases not matched to a gene: 6. This CDR3 has 14 amino acids. The CDR3 bases are TGCGCCAGCAGCCGTGACAGGGGGTCCGAGACCCAGTACTTC. Amino acid sequence: CASSRDRGSETQYF.

This rearrangement joins TRBV2 to TRBJ2-3, with D perhaps matching TRBD2 (6 bases). Per the germline V gene, CDR1 is SNHLY and CDR2 is FYNNEI. The V end was cut by 4 bases, the J end by 0 bases, with 14 bases between. The CDR3 has 16 amino acids. In DNA form, the CDR3 reads TGTGCCAGCAGTGGGGCGGGAACAACTAGCACAGATACGCAGTATTTT. Amino acids: CASSGAGTTSTDTQYF.

V gene TRBV5-1 combines with J gene TRBJ1-2; possible D gene TRBD1, 6 bases. Germline CDR1 reads SGHRS; CDR2 reads YFSETQ. V gave up 4 bases and J gave up 1 base, with 14 bases separating them. This CDR3 has 15 amino acids. The CDR3 nucleotides are TGCGCCAGCAGCCCTACTGTCAGGGGTAACTATGGCTACACCTTC. It codes for CASSPTVRGNYGYTF. The full variable domain, completed using reference TRBV5-1 and TRBJ1-2, is KAGVTQTPRYLIKTRGQQVTLSCSPISGHRSVSWYQQTPGQGLQFLFEYFSETQRNKGNFPGRFSGRQFSNSRSEMNVSTLELGDSALYLCASSPTVRGNYGYTFGSGTRLTVV.

Regarding this clone: The junction shows a germline mismatch at one end, possibly a read error. J is TRBJ1-2 and V is TRBV6-1; D uncertain. This CDR3 has 14 residues. CDR1 MNHNS and CDR2 SASEGT come from the germline V gene. The CDR3 DNA follows: TGTGCCAGCAGTAAAGCCTACGGGCAGAATGGCTACACCTTC. Amino acids: CASSKAYGQNGYTF.

The chain couples TRBV10-3 to TRBJ1-2; 10 nucleotides agree with TRBD1. This CDR3 comprises 16 residues. Trimming at V came to 1 base and at J to 3 bases, leaving 5 bases not matched to a gene. Germline lookup yields CDR1 ENHRY and CDR2 SYGVKD. The CDR3 is CAISEWGQGIDYGYTF. The CDR3 region has the DNA TGTGCCATCAGTGAGTGGGGACAGGGGATTGACTATGGCTACACCTTC.

The chain links TRBV12-5 to TRBJ2-7; 10 bases align to TRBD2. The V segment lost 6 bases and the J segment 3 bases; nucleotides outside the gene matches: 8. This CDR3 contains 15 residues. Germline V CDR1 and CDR2: LGHNT, FRNRAP. This CDR3 is CASGTPSGSDYEQYF. CDR3 in DNA: TGTGCTAGTGGCACCCCTAGCGGGAGCGACTACGAGCAGTACTTC.